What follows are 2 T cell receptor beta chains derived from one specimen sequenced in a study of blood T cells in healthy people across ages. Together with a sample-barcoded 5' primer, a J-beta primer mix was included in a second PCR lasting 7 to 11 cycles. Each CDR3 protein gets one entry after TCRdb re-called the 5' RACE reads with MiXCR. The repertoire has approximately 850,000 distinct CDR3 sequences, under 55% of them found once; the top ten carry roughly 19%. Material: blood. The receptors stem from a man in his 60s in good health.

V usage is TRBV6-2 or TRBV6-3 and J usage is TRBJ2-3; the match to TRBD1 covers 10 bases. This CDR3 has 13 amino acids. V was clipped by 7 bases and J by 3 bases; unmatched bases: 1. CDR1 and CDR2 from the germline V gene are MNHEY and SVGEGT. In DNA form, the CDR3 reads TGTGCCAGCATGGGACAGGGGACAGATACGCAGTATTTT. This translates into CASMGQGTDTQYF.

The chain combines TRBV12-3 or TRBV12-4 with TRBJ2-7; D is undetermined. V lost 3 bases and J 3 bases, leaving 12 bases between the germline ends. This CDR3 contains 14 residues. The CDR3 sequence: CASSFQVGDYEQYF. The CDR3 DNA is TGTGCCAGCAGTTTTCAGGTTGGGGACTACGAGCAGTACTTC.